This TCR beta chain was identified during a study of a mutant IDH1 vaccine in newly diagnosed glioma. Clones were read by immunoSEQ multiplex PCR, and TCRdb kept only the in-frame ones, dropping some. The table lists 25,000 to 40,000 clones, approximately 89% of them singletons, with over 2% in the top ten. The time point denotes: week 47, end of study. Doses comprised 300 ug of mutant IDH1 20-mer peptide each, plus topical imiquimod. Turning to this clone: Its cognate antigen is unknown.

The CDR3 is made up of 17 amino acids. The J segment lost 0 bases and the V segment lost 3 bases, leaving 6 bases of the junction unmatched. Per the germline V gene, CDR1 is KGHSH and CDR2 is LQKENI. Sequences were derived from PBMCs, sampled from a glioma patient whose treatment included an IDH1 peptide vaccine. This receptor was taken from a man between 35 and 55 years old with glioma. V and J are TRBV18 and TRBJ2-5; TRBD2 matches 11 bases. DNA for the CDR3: TGTGCCAGCTCACCCCTAGGACTAGCGGGTAACCAAGAGACCCAGTACTTC. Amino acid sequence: CASSPLGLAGNQETQYF.